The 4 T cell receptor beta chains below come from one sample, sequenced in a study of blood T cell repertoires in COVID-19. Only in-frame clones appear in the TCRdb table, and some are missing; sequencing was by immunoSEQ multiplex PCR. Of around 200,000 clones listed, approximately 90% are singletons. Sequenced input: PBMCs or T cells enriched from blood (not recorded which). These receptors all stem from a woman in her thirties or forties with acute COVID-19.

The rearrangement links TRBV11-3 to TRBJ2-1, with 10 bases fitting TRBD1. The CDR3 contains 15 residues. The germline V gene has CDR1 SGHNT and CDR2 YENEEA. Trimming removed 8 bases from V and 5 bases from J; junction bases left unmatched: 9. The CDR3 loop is CASSTRDRGHNEQFF. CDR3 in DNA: TGTGCCAGCTCAACACGGGACAGGGGCCACAATGAGCAGTTCTTC.

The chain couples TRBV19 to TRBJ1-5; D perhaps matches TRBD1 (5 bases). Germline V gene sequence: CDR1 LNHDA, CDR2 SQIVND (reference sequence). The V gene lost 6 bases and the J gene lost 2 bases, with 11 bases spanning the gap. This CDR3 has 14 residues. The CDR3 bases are TGTGCCAGTAGAGTGTGGGGCCGCAATCAGCCCCAGCATTTT. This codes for CASRVWGRNQPQHF.

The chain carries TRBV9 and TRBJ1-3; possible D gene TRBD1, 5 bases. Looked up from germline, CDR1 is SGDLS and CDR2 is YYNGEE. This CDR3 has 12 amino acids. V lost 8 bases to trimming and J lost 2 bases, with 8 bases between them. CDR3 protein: CASEGAGNTIYF. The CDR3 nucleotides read TGTGCCAGTGAAGGGGCTGGAAACACCATATATTTT.

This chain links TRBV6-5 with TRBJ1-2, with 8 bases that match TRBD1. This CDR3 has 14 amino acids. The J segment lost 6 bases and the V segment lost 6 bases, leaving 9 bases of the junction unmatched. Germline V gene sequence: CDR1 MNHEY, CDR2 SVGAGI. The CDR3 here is CASRRSDRDNGYTF. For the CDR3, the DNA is TGTGCCAGCAGGAGATCGGACAGGGACAATGGCTACACCTTC.